Listed here are 27 T cell receptor beta chains from one sample, sequenced in a study of cytomegalovirus exposure and HLA in healthy donors. PCR was performed using 60 Vbeta and 13 Jbeta primers. Libraries were prepared by immunoSEQ multiplex PCR; TCRdb keeps only in-frame clonotypes and omits some of them. The sample contains some 140,000 clones, 80% to 85% of which appear only once. What was sequenced was PBMCs. The source is a male donor in good health and CMV-seropositive.

The V call is TRBV2, the J call TRBJ2-1, with D unresolved. The V and J ends lost 4 bases and 8 bases respectively, with 21 bases between them. This CDR3 contains 16 residues. Germline lookup yields CDR1 SNHLY and CDR2 FYNNEI. The CDR3 region has the DNA TGTGCCAGCAGTGCTTCCGGAATCCCCGGAGTTCATGAGCAGTTCTTC. It translates to CASSASGIPGVHEQFF.

The sample holds a few counts of this clone. This sequence joins TRBV5-1 and TRBJ2-1; 12 bases agree with TRBD2. This CDR3 is 16 amino acids long. Germline lookup yields CDR1 SGHRS and CDR2 YFSETQ. Losses at the gene ends were 0 bases for V and 15 bases for J; bases not matched to a gene: 13. The CDR3 nucleotides are TGCGCCAGCAGCTTGGAACTAGCGGGGGGATCTCCCCTTATGTTCTTC. Translated: CASSLELAGGSPLMFF.

V and J are TRBV6-1 and TRBJ2-3, with TRBD2 as a possible D gene (5 bases). V lost 7 bases to trimming and J lost 6 bases, with 17 bases between them. From germline, CDR1 is MNHNS and CDR2 SASEGT. CDR3 size: 14 residues. Here the CDR3 reads CASISGITSDTQYF. CDR3 DNA sequence: TGTGCCAGCATTTCGGGAATCACTTCCGATACGCAGTATTTT.

CDR3 nucleotides: TGTGCCAGTAGTTGGGCTAGCGGGGGCTACGAGCAGTACTTC. It specifies CASSWASGGYEQYF. The chain has TRBV19 and TRBJ2-7; 10 positions match TRBD2. The CDR3 is 14 amino acids. The ends lost 5 bases at V and 3 bases at J; junction bases unmatched: 4. Looked up from germline, CDR1 is LNHDA and CDR2 is SQIVND (reference sequence).

This rearrangement joins TRBV2 to TRBJ2-3, with 9 bases matching TRBD2. Germline lookup yields CDR1 SNHLY and CDR2 FYNNEI. This CDR3 has 15 amino acids. With 6 bases clipped from V and 4 bases from J, the junction kept 8 bases outside the gene matches. CDR3 in amino acids: CASRIAGALSDTQYF. CDR3 sequence (DNA): TGTGCCAGCAGGATAGCGGGGGCGTTGTCAGATACGCAGTATTTT.

This clone was seen a few times. This chain links TRBV6-1 with TRBJ2-7, with D perhaps TRBD2 (6 bases). V lost 4 bases and J 5 bases, leaving 15 bases between the germline ends. CDR1 is MNHNS and CDR2 is SASEGT in the germline V gene. The CDR3 loop spans 14 amino acids. CDR3 nucleotides: TGTGCCAGCAGTGTGGTAGGGAGGCAAGACGAGCAGTACTTC. Its protein product is CASSVVGRQDEQYF.

The chain couples TRBV6-6 to TRBJ1-5; possibly TRBD1 for D (5 bases). This CDR3 region has 15 residues. Germline CDR1 is MNHNY and CDR2 is SVGAGI (reference sequence). V lost 2 bases to trimming and J lost 3 bases, with 11 bases between them. CDR3 in amino acids: CASSYGGGDNQPQHF. The CDR3 nucleotides read TGTGCCAGCAGTTACGGGGGAGGTGACAATCAGCCCCAGCATTTT.

V is TRBV19 and J is TRBJ2-5, with TRBD2 matching over 7 bases. Trimming took 0 bases from V and 3 from J; bases not matched to a gene: 7. From germline, CDR1 is LNHDA and CDR2 SQIVND (reference sequence). This CDR3 is 16 amino acids long. Here the CDR3 DNA reads TGTGCCAGTAGTATAGATCGCTGGGGGGGAGAAGAGACCCAGTACTTC. Protein sequence: CASSIDRWGGEETQYF. The full variable domain, rest sourced from reference TRBV19 and TRBJ2-5, is DGGITQSPKYLFRKEGQNVTLSCEQNLNHDAMYWYRQDPGQGLRLIYYSQIVNDFQKGDIAEGYSVSREKKESFPLTVTSAQKNPTAFYLCASSIDRWGGEETQYFGPGTRLLVL.

This clone occurred a few times. This chain joins TRBV5-1 and TRBJ1-2, with D unresolved. The CDR3 length is 14 residues. CDR1 is SGHRS, CDR2 YFSETQ, per germline. V lost 2 bases to trimming and J lost 0 bases, with 8 bases between them. CDR3 coding DNA: TGCGCCAGCAGCTTACAGCCGACTAACTATGGCTACACCTTC. It yields the protein CASSLQPTNYGYTF.

This chain links TRBV6-5 with TRBJ1-1; 7 nucleotides agree with TRBD1. The CDR3 runs 14 residues. The V gene's germline CDR1 is MNHEY and CDR2 SVGAGI. V lost 7 bases and J lost 1; bases outside the gene matches: 6. CDR3 region: CASIGGQSNTEAFF. DNA for the CDR3: TGTGCCAGCATAGGGGGACAGTCGAACACTGAAGCTTTCTTT.

This chain uses TRBV6-6 with TRBJ2-5; 7 nucleotides align to TRBD2. The J call may be wrong; the DNA end is better matched by TRBJ2-7. This CDR3 is built from 14 residues. Germline-derived CDR1 and CDR2 are MNHNY and SVGAGI (reference sequence). The CDR3 is CASSPTSVAYEQYF. As DNA, the CDR3 is TGTGCCAGCAGTCCCACTAGCGTCGCCTACGAGCAGTACTTC.

This chain connects TRBV6-4 to TRBJ2-2; D is uncertain. CDR1 MRHNA and CDR2 SNTAGT come from the germline V gene. There are 13 residues in the CDR3. The V end was cut by 2 bases, the J end by 4 bases, with 5 bases between. The CDR3 DNA sequence: TGTGCCAGCAGTGACCTGGCCACCGGGGAGCTGTTTTTT. Amino acids: CASSDLATGELFF.

This rearrangement joins TRBV5-1 to TRBJ2-7; TRBD1 matches 9 bases. The CDR3 consists of 14 residues. The V segment lost 3 bases and the J segment 1 base; nucleotides outside the gene matches: 2. Germline V lookup: CDR1 SGHRS, CDR2 YFSETQ. The CDR3, as DNA: TGCGCCAGCAGCTCCGGACAGGGGTCCTACGAGCAGTACTTC. It specifies CASSSGQGSYEQYF.

The V call is TRBV19, the J call TRBJ2-7, with 8 bases that match TRBD1. Germline assignment: CDR1 LNHDA and CDR2 SQIVND (reference sequence). CDR3 length equals 18 residues. After removal of 1 base from V and 0 bases from J, the junction contained 11 bases not matched to a gene. CDR3 residues: CASSIGLRGTGVSYEQYF. CDR3 in DNA: TGTGCCAGTAGTATAGGCCTTAGGGGGACAGGAGTCTCCTACGAGCAGTACTTC.

The V and J genes are TRBV5-1 and TRBJ2-7; 7 bases align to TRBD2. Germline V gene sequence: CDR1 SGHRS, CDR2 YFSETQ. V lost 10 bases, J lost 2 bases, and 12 bases stayed unmatched. The CDR3 runs 14 residues. The CDR3 here is CASRWEGLPYEQYF. For the CDR3, the DNA is TGCGCCTCCCGGTGGGAGGGATTGCCCTACGAGCAGTACTTC. The whole variable domain, remainder taken from reference TRBV5-1 and TRBJ2-7, is KAGVTQTPRYLIKTRGQQVTLSCSPISGHRSVSWYQQTPGQGLQFLFEYFSETQRNKGNFPGRFSGRQFSNSRSEMNVSTLELGDSALYLCASRWEGLPYEQYFGPGTRLTVT.

The V call is TRBV2, the J call TRBJ2-7; 8 nucleotides line up with TRBD1. This CDR3 is built from 14 residues. V was clipped by 7 bases and J by 2 bases; unmatched bases: 7. The germline V gene encodes CDR1 SNHLY and CDR2 FYNNEI. The CDR3 sequence is CASIEQGGAYEQYF. The CDR3 region has the DNA TGTGCCAGCATCGAACAGGGGGGCGCCTACGAGCAGTACTTC.

The rearrangement links TRBV7-3 to TRBJ2-1; 12 nucleotides match TRBD2. The V segment lost 3 bases and the J segment 14 bases; nucleotides outside the gene matches: 5. CDR3 length: 13 amino acids. Germline V lookup: CDR1 SGHTA, CDR2 FQGTGA. The DNA of the CDR3 is TGTGCCAGCAGCTTTAGGACTAGCGGGGACAAGTTCTTC. Amino acids: CASSFRTSGDKFF. Supplemented by reference TRBV7-3 and TRBJ2-1, the full variable domain reads GAGVSQTPSNKVTEKGKYVELRCDPISGHTALYWYRQSLGQGPEFLIYFQGTGAADDSGLPNDRFFAVRPEGSVSTLKIQRTERGDSAVYLCASSFRTSGDKFFGPGTRLTVL.

J is TRBJ2-1 and V is TRBV27; 9 bases align to TRBD2. The CDR3 consists of 15 residues. Germline CDR1 reads MNHEY; CDR2 reads SMNVEV (reference sequence). V lost 2 bases to trimming and J lost 6 bases; unmatched junction nucleotides: 5. In DNA form, the CDR3 reads TGTGCCAGCAGTTTAGGCGGGGGGGCCTTCAATGAGCAGTTCTTC. It specifies CASSLGGGAFNEQFF.

This chain joins TRBV27 and TRBJ2-7; D not resolved. The V gene's germline CDR1 is MNHEY and CDR2 SMNVEV (reference sequence). The ends were cut back, 2 bases at V and 2 bases at J, with 13 bases in the middle. This CDR3 region has 15 residues. DNA of the CDR3: TGTGCCAGCAGTTTAGGGTGGTTTGGAGCCTACGAGCAGTACTTC. Amino acid sequence: CASSLGWFGAYEQYF.

The gene calls are TRBV6-5 and TRBJ2-3; D may be TRBD1 (6 bases). Trimming took off 2 bases at V and 5 bases at J, with 8 bases between the two ends. The CDR3 sequence is 13 residues long. Germline CDR1 MNHEY, CDR2 SVGAGI. Written as DNA, the CDR3 is TGTGCCAGCAGTTACACAGGGCGAGATACGCAGTATTTT. Its protein product is CASSYTGRDTQYF.

The chain has TRBV14 and TRBJ2-5, with 11 bases aligning to TRBD2. The J call may be incorrect, as the DNA end agrees better with TRBJ2-7. This CDR3 is 14 amino acids long. The germline V gene has CDR1 SGHDN and CDR2 FVKESK. The CDR3 DNA follows: TGTGCCAGCAGCCGTCTACTAGCGGGAGACGAGCAGTACTTC. Translating it yields CASSRLLAGDEQYF.

V is TRBV7-6 and J is TRBJ2-2; weak D call: TRBD2 (5 bases). Germline V lookup: CDR1 SGHVS, CDR2 FNYEAQ. This CDR3 comprises 15 residues. V was shortened by 1 base and J by 5 bases, with 11 bases between the two germline ends. CDR3 amino acids: CASSLDLTGTGELFF. CDR3 nucleotides: TGTGCCAGCAGCTTAGACTTGACGGGGACCGGGGAGCTGTTTTTT.

The chain joins TRBV10-3 to TRBJ2-1, with 7 bases fitting TRBD2. The CDR3 is 15 amino acids. V was clipped by 3 bases and J by 5 bases; unmatched bases: 7. The germline gives CDR1 ENHRY, CDR2 SYGVKD. DNA of the CDR3: TGTGCCATCAGTGATGGCCGGGCGGGAGACAATGAGCAGTTCTTC. It translates to CAISDGRAGDNEQFF.

The chain is built from TRBV29-1 and TRBJ2-3; 14 bases match TRBD2. The CDR3 loop spans 15 amino acids. The V gene's germline CDR1 is SQVTM and CDR2 ANQGSEA. The V segment lost 4 bases and the J segment 3 bases; nucleotides outside the gene matches: 3. CDR3 amino acids: CSVVGLAGVTDTQYF. In DNA form, the CDR3 reads TGCAGCGTTGTGGGACTAGCGGGAGTGACAGATACGCAGTATTTT.

J is TRBJ2-5 and V is TRBV10-2; 8 bases agree with TRBD2. In germline, CDR1 is WSHSY, CDR2 SAAADI. The CDR3 is made up of 13 amino acids. The V and J ends lost 7 bases and 5 bases, in that order; junction bases with no gene match: 6. CDR3 bases: TGCGCCAGCACTGCGGGGGGCAGGGAGACCCAGTACTTC. Protein: CASTAGGRETQYF.

The chain combines TRBV27 with TRBJ2-7, with D perhaps matching TRBD1 (5 bases). The CDR3 contains 15 residues. Germline V gene data show CDR1 as MNHEY and CDR2 as SMNVEV (reference sequence). V lost 3 bases and J 2 bases, leaving 14 bases between the germline ends. DNA of the CDR3: TGTGCCAGCAGTTTTAGGCAGATGGGGCCCTACGAGCAGTACTTC. Translation: CASSFRQMGPYEQYF.

This clone was seen a single time. The CDR3 nucleotides read TGTGCCAGCAGTGATGATCACGGACTAGCGGGGGAGCCGTGGGAGACCCAGTACTTC. Amino acid sequence: CASSDDHGLAGEPWETQYF. The chain couples TRBV2 to TRBJ2-5; TRBD2 aligns across 13 bases. The CDR3 is 19 residues long. Unmatched junction bases numbered 15, after V lost 3 bases and J lost 5 bases. CDR1 SNHLY and CDR2 FYNNEI come from the germline V gene.